This T cell receptor beta chain comes out of a study of T cells expressing NK-cell markers. Study context: Sorted CD3+CD56-NKG2C+, CD3+CD56+NKG2C- and CD3+CD56+NKG2C+ T cells were the source of the TCR beta repertoires.

From germline, CDR1 is SGHVS and CDR2 FQNEAQ. The CDR3 contains 15 residues. Study observations and caveats: Dominant NKG2C+ clonotypes in five to seven donors made up about 1.0-7.0% of CD8+ T cells. Among several donors, these clonotypes also ranked first in the CD3+CD56-NKG2C+ fraction.

5'RACE template switching with UMIs produced the TCR beta cDNA. TCRdb reanalyzed the 5' RACE reads and collapses them to one entry per CDR3 protein, without DNA. This table holds some 410,000 distinct CDR3 sequences. A word on this clonotype: The antigen is undetermined.

The specimen was blood T cells: a sorted CD56 or NKG2C T cell subset, CD4+ or CD8+ T cells, or bulk PBMC T cells (not recorded which). The V gene is TRBV7-8, the J gene TRBJ2-1. The sequence was obtained from a woman between 18 and 70 years old in good health. The CDR3: CASSLLWASDNEQFF.